This T cell receptor (beta chain) was captured in a study of spatial heterogeneity in lung cancer. This clonotype appeared many times. As for time point: blood at routine non-recurrence follow-up after resection. The CDR3 totals 18 residues. The ends were cut back, 5 bases at V and 0 bases at J, with 20 bases in the middle. Germline V gene lookup returns CDR1 MNHNY and CDR2 SVGAGI (reference sequence). A unique molecular identifier was attached to every TCR cDNA molecule. Each CDR3 protein is one row after TCRdb ran MiXCR on the 5' RACE reads. Altogether about 20,000 distinct CDR3 sequences are present, under 10% being singletons, with the ten largest covering about a fifth.

V gene TRBV6-6 combines with J gene TRBJ1-5, with D perhaps TRBD1 (5 bases). The source material was PBMCs, sampled at follow-up. This TCR was sampled from a male donor with early-stage non-small cell lung cancer. The CDR3 coding sequence is TGTGCCAGCAGTGGCGTAGGGACCGAAAGCTATAGCAATCAGCCCCAGCATTTT. This translates into CASSGVGTESYSNQPQHF.